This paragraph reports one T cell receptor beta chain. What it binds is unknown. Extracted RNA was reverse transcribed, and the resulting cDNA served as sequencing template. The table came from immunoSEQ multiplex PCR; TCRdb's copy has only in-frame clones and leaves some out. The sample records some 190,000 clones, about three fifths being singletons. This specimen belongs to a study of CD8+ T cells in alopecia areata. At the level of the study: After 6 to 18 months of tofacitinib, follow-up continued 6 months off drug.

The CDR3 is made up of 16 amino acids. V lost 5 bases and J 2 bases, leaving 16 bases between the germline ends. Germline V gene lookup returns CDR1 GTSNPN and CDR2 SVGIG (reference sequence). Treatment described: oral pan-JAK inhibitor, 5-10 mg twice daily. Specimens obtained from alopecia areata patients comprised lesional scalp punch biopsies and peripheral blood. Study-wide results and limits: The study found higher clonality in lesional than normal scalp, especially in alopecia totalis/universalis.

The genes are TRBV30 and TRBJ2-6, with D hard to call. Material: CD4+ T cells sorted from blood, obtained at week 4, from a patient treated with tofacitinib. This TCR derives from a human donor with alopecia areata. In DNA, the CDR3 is TGTGCCTGGCGGACCCTCGGACCCCCTGGGGCCAACGTCCTGACTTTC. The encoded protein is CAWRTLGPPGANVLTF.